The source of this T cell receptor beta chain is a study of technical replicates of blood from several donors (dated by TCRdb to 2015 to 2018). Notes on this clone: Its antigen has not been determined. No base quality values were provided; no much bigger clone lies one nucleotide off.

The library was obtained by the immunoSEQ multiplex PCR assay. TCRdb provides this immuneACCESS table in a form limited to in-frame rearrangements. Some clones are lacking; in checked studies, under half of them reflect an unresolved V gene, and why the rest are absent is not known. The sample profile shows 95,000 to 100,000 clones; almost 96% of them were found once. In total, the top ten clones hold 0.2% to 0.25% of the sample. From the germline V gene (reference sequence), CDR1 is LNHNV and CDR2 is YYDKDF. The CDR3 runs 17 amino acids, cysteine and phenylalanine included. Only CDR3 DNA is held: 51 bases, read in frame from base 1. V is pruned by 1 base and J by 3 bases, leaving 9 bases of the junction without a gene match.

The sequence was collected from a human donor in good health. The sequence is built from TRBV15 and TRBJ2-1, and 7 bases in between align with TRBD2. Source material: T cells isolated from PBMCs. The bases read TGTGCCACCAGCAGAGGCCCCGGGACTAAGAACTACAATGAGCAGTTCTTC. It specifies CATSRGPGTKNYNEQFF.